Presented here are 16 T cell receptor beta chains from one specimen sequenced in a study of cytomegalovirus exposure and HLA in healthy donors. Use of 60 Vbeta and 13 Jbeta primers characterized the PCR. Clones were read by immunoSEQ multiplex PCR, and TCRdb kept only the in-frame ones, dropping some. The sample carries some 130,000 clones, around 77% recorded once. The sample consisted of PBMCs. The receptor set was obtained from a man between 45 and 60 years old in good health and CMV-seronegative.

The V call is TRBV5-1, the J call TRBJ2-3, with 9 bases matching TRBD2. V shed 4 bases, J shed 6 bases, and the junction held 6 bases outside the gene matches. The germline V gene has CDR1 SGHRS and CDR2 YFSETQ. The CDR3 extends over 14 amino acids. In DNA form, the CDR3 reads TGCGCCAGCAGCGCGGGGGGGGTTTCGGATACGCAGTATTTT. Translated, it gives CASSAGGVSDTQYF.

This clone has just a few counts. The CDR3: CASSLGVAGFAEAFF. Here the CDR3 DNA reads TGTGCCAGCAGTTTGGGGGTGGCGGGATTCGCTGAAGCTTTCTTT. The genes are TRBV28 and TRBJ1-1, with D perhaps matching TRBD1 (5 bases). V gave up 3 bases and J gave up 6 bases, with 17 bases separating them. CDR1 is MDHEN, CDR2 SYDVKM, per germline. The CDR3 extends over 15 amino acids.

This chain joins TRBV7-9 and TRBJ2-6, with a tentative D call TRBD1 (5 bases). Trimming took off 4 bases at V and 4 bases at J, with 11 bases between the two ends. The CDR3 is made up of 15 amino acids. The germline V gene encodes CDR1 SEHNR and CDR2 FQNEAQ (reference sequence). The CDR3 region is CASSSSGAGANVLTF. The CDR3 nucleotides read TGTGCCAGCAGCTCCTCTGGGGCCGGGGCCAACGTCCTGACTTTC.

Notes on this clone: The junction departs from germline at one end; a sequencing error may be responsible. The chain joins TRBV30 to TRBJ2-5; 7 bases match TRBD2. CDR3 length: 15 residues. The germline V gene has CDR1 GTSNPN and CDR2 SVGIG (reference sequence). The CDR3 DNA reads as TGTGCCTGGAGTTCCGGGGAGGGGATCCAAGAGGCCCAGTACTTC. This gives the protein CAWSSGEGIQEAQYF. The full variable domain, its missing parts supplied by reference TRBV30 and TRBJ2-5, is SQTIHQWPATLVQPVGSPLSLECTVEGTSNPNLYWYRQAAGRGLQLLFYSVGIGQISSEVPQNLSASRPQDRQFILSSKKLLLSDSGFYLCAWSSGEGIQEAQYFGPGTRLLVL.

The V and J genes are TRBV27 and TRBJ1-1; D not certain. Germline-derived CDR1 and CDR2 are MNHEY and SMNVEV (reference sequence). V dropped 6 bases and J dropped 1 base, with 15 bases sitting between them. This CDR3 contains 15 residues. The CDR3 nucleotides are TGTGCCAGCAGCTCTACACCGGGAAGGAACACTGAAGCTTTCTTT. This translates into CASSSTPGRNTEAFF.

This clone was seen just once. The J gene is TRBJ2-1, the V gene TRBV11-2, with 8 bases lining up with TRBD1. V lost 0 bases, J lost 6 bases, and 4 bases stayed unmatched. Germline V gene sequence: CDR1 SGHAT, CDR2 FQNNGV. The CDR3 consists of 15 residues. CDR3 amino acids: CASSLDRTGRNEQFF. As DNA, the CDR3 is TGTGCCAGCAGCTTAGATAGGACAGGGCGCAATGAGCAGTTCTTC.

The gene calls are TRBV19 and TRBJ1-4; the match to TRBD1 covers 7 bases. J was trimmed by 8 bases and V by 2 bases; bases with no gene match: 5. The CDR3 contains 14 residues. In germline, CDR1 is LNHDA, CDR2 SQIVND (reference sequence). The CDR3 DNA reads TGTGCCAGTAGTATATGGGACAGCAAAGAAAAACTGTTTTTT. Its protein product is CASSIWDSKEKLFF.

The CDR3 protein is CASSLDRVPDTQYF. Written as DNA, the CDR3 is TGCGCCAGCAGCTTGGACAGGGTCCCAGATACGCAGTATTTT. V and J are TRBV5-1 and TRBJ2-3, with a possible D match to TRBD1 (6 bases). V was clipped by 0 bases and J by 4 bases, with 9 bases between them. Germline V lookup: CDR1 SGHRS, CDR2 YFSETQ. The CDR3 runs 14 residues.

The chain combines TRBV28 with TRBJ2-7; TRBD2 agrees at 9 bases. J gave up 5 bases and V 6 bases, and 8 bases lay outside the gene matches. The CDR3 is 14 residues long. Germline-derived CDR1 and CDR2 are MDHEN and SYDVKM. The CDR3 reads CASRPPSGNDEQYF. CDR3 nucleotide sequence: TGTGCCAGCAGACCACCTAGCGGGAACGACGAGCAGTACTTC.

The chain couples TRBV29-1 to TRBJ2-3; D unresolved. Germline lookup yields CDR1 SQVTM and CDR2 ANQGSEA. This CDR3 contains 10 residues. V gave up 7 bases and J gave up 6 bases, with 8 bases separating them. CDR3 protein: CSAYSDTQYF. In nucleotides, the CDR3 is TGCAGCGCCTACTCGGATACGCAGTATTTT.

This clone was counted only a few times. The chain joins TRBV7-9 to TRBJ1-6, with TRBD1 matching 9 bases. Germline CDR1 SEHNR, CDR2 FQNEAQ (reference sequence). This CDR3 comprises 15 residues. Germline trimming cut 5 bases from V and 4 bases from J; bases unmatched to any gene: 3. Written as DNA, the CDR3 is TGTGCCAGCAGCGCCGGGACAGGGTATAATTCACCCCTCCACTTT. It is translated as CASSAGTGYNSPLHF.

The chain combines TRBV5-4 with TRBJ2-4; maybe TRBD2 (5 bases). V lost 5 bases, J lost 6 bases, and 15 bases lay in between. The germline V gene encodes CDR1 SGHNT and CDR2 YYREEE (reference sequence). CDR3 length equals 14 residues. The CDR3 nucleotides read TGTGCCAGCAGTTCCGCCGGGCGGGTAAACATTCAGTACTTC. Translating gives CASSSAGRVNIQYF. Full variable domain (remainder filled in from reference TRBV5-4 and TRBJ2-4): ETGVTQSPTHLIKTRGQQVTLRCSSQSGHNTVSWYQQALGQGPQFIFQYYREEENGRGNFPPRFSGLQFPNYSSELNVNALELDDSALYLCASSSAGRVNIQYFGAGTRLSVL.

As to this clone: In the same sample, other DNA sequences code for this CDR3. This rearrangement joins TRBV27 to TRBJ1-1; tentatively, D is TRBD1 (5 bases). The CDR3 spans 14 residues. Germline V gene data show CDR1 as MNHEY and CDR2 as SMNVEV (reference sequence). Deletions cut 4 bases from V and 1 base from J, with 10 bases between. CDR3 residues: CASSSHGGNTEAFF. CDR3 nucleotide sequence: TGTGCCAGCAGTTCCCACGGGGGGAACACTGAAGCTTTCTTT.

For the CDR3, the DNA is TGTGCCACCAGCAGAGATCCGGGAGGGAGGAATCAGCCCCAGCATTTT. Translating gives CATSRDPGGRNQPQHF. The chain carries TRBV15 and TRBJ1-5; no definite D call. CDR1 is LNHNV and CDR2 is YYDKDF in the germline V gene (reference sequence). The CDR3 consists of 16 residues. Trimming took 0 bases from V and 4 from J, leaving 13 bases between them.

The chain is built from TRBV2 and TRBJ2-1; weak D call: TRBD2 (6 bases). The germline V gene has CDR1 SNHLY and CDR2 FYNNEI. CDR3 length: 15 residues. V shed 5 bases and J shed 2 bases, with 13 bases lying between them. CDR3 nucleotide sequence: TGTGCCAGCAGTTTGAGGACTACCGCCTACAATGAGCAGTTCTTC. This codes for CASSLRTTAYNEQFF.

On this clone itself: A read error may produce the germline difference seen at one junction end. The genes are TRBV7-7 and TRBJ2-1, with 11 bases aligning to TRBD2. Germline CDR1 SSHAT, CDR2 FNYEAQ (reference sequence). The CDR3 totals 16 residues. Written as DNA, the CDR3 is TGTGCTAGCAGCCCCCAACTAGCGGGAGTCGTGGGTGAGCAGTTCTTC. Protein: CASSPQLAGVVGEQFF.